The 6 T cell receptor beta chains below all came from one sample that was sequenced in a study of regulatory T cells in long-lasting Graves disease. Construction of the TCR beta libraries employed iRepertoire HTBI primers in conjunction with Arm-PCR of CDR3 regions. TCRdb re-called the multiplex PCR reads through MiXCR, storing one row per CDR3 protein. The sample includes 350,000 to 500,000 distinct CDR3 sequences, 14% seen only once; the top ten take under 20%. The time point is: newly diagnosed GD, antithyroid drugs for less than 3 months. PBMCs provided the RNA from which the TCR library was made. The sample was also reused in another study, on T cells in Graves' hyperthyroidism and ophthalmopathy.

The input for sequencing was peripheral blood mononuclear cells (PBMCs), taken at new diagnosis, from a patient treated with antithyroid drugs. These receptors all come from a woman aged 50 to 60 with Graves disease.

This clonotype was detected a few times. A much bigger clone sits one base away, suggesting this may be a read error. The chain links TRBV28 to TRBJ2-3; tentative D call: TRBD2 (6 bases). Trimming removed 7 bases at V and 2 bases at J, with 19 bases between. From germline, CDR1 is MDHEN and CDR2 SYDVKM. This CDR3 is 16 amino acids long. The CDR3 sequence: CASISVGRGITDTQYF. DNA of the CDR3: TGTGCCAGCATCTCAGTGGGACGCGGGATCACAGATACGCAGTATTTT.

In this sample, this clonotype turned up many times. The chain combines TRBV2 with TRBJ2-1; TRBD2 matches at 7 bases. The CDR3 runs 18 residues. V shed 0 bases and J 2 bases; nucleotides not matched to a gene: 10. Per the germline V gene, CDR1 is SNHLY and CDR2 is FYNNEI. The DNA of the CDR3 is TGTGCCAGCAGTGAAGCCCCGAGGTGGGGAGGGCCCTACAATGAGCAGTTCTTC. This translates into CASSEAPRWGGPYNEQFF.

This clonotype appeared many times. This chain uses TRBV6-1 with TRBJ1-1; no clear D gene. Trimming removed 8 bases from V and 1 base from J, with 11 bases in between. CDR1 is MNHNS, CDR2 SASEGT, per germline. The CDR3 consists of 13 residues. The CDR3 DNA follows: TGTGCCAGCGGGCGAGTGAAGAACACTGAAGCTTTCTTT. As protein: CASGRVKNTEAFF.

At least ten counts were recorded for this clonotype. The chain is built from TRBV28 and TRBJ2-1; TRBD1 agrees at 7 bases. Per germline, CDR1 MDHEN and CDR2 SYDVKM. This CDR3 is 16 amino acids long. Trimming removed 5 bases from V and 5 bases from J; junction bases left unmatched: 12. The CDR3 coding sequence is TGTGCCAGCAGTCTAAGCTTCCGACAGGGCGACAATGAGCAGTTCTTC. It specifies CASSLSFRQGDNEQFF.

There are many counts of this clonotype. V is TRBV12-3 or TRBV12-4 and J is TRBJ2-5; D unclear. V was trimmed by 5 bases and J by 9 bases, leaving 13 bases between them. The CDR3 runs to 12 residues. CDR3: CASSPAPQAQYF. The DNA of the CDR3 is TGTGCCAGCAGTCCCGCGCCGCAGGCCCAGTACTTC.

There are many counts of this clonotype. V gene TRBV6-2 or TRBV6-3 combines with J gene TRBJ2-7; no reliable D call. This CDR3 spans 15 amino acids. V shed 4 bases and J shed 2 bases, with 15 bases lying between them. CDR1 is MNHEY, CDR2 SVGEGT, per germline. The CDR3 spells CASSLRPDTTYEQYF. The DNA for the CDR3 is TGTGCCAGCAGTTTGCGACCCGACACCACCTACGAGCAGTACTTC.